This TCR beta chain came from a study of cytomegalovirus exposure and HLA in healthy donors. Use of 60 Vbeta and 13 Jbeta primers characterized the PCR. Authors' analysis steps: About 11 million of 80 million or so unique TCR beta chains were shared, per a later count. The table came from immunoSEQ multiplex PCR; TCRdb's copy has only in-frame clones and leaves some out. The D gene and trimming were derived from the DNA, and the V and J assignments and clone size from that table. The sample lists about 94,000 clones, under 80% occurring once. The CDR3 is 15 residues long. V gave up 4 bases and J gave up 5 bases; unmatched junction bases: 11. Germline CDR1 and CDR2: SGHTS and YDEGEE.

The sequenced sample consisted of PBMCs. V and J are TRBV5-8 and TRBJ2-5, with 7 bases identical to TRBD2. The receptor was isolated from a man aged 40-50 years in good health and CMV-seropositive. The CDR3 nucleotides read TGTGCCAGCAGCGGCGGGAAAGCGCGGGAGGAGACCCAGTACTTC. Amino acid sequence: CASSGGKAREETQYF.